These 5 T cell receptor beta chains were sequenced from one sample in a study of blood T cell repertoires in COVID-19. Clones were sequenced by immunoSEQ multiplex PCR, and TCRdb holds only the in-frame ones, with some missing. The table shows roughly 200,000 clones, with over 75% occurring only once. Sequenced input: peripheral blood. These receptor sequences come from a man aged 45 to 65 with COVID-19, enrolled during active disease.

CDR3 coding DNA: TGTGCCAGTAGTATCCGGGGACTAGCGGGAACCCAGTACTACAATGAGCAGTTCTTC. Amino acids: CASSIRGLAGTQYYNEQFF. The chain links TRBV19 to TRBJ2-1, with 13 bases lining up with TRBD2. The germline CDR1 and CDR2 sequences are LNHDA and SQIVND (reference sequence). After removal of 3 bases from V and 3 bases from J, the junction contained 11 bases not matched to a gene. This CDR3 has 19 residues.

CDR3 in amino acids: CASSQEASGDSPLHF. CDR3 DNA: TGTGCCAGCAGCCAAGAGGCATCGGGGGATTCACCCCTCCACTTT. The chain joins TRBV3-1 (or the pseudogene TRBV3-2) to TRBJ1-6, with a tentative D call TRBD1 (5 bases). CDR3 size: 15 residues. V was pared by 0 bases and J by 8 bases, with 11 bases between. Germline lookup yields CDR1 LGHDT and CDR2 YNNKEL (reference sequence).

The V and J genes are TRBV6-2 or TRBV6-3 and TRBJ1-4, with D unclear. The germline gives CDR1 MNHEY, CDR2 SVGEGT. Trimming removed 2 bases at V and 3 bases at J, with 10 bases between. The CDR3 covers 15 residues. CDR3 residues: CASSYNGGSNEKLFF. CDR3 DNA sequence: TGTGCCAGCAGTTACAACGGCGGATCTAATGAAAAACTGTTTTTT.

This chain uses TRBV5-6 with TRBJ1-2; D may be TRBD1 (5 bases). Germline CDR1 SGHDT, CDR2 YYEEEE. The length of the CDR3 is 13 residues. V lost 4 bases to trimming and J lost 1 base, with 8 bases between them. The CDR3 region has the DNA TGTGCCAGCAGCGTAGACAGTAACTATGGCTACACCTTC. This codes for CASSVDSNYGYTF.

This sequence joins TRBV29-1 and TRBJ2-7, with 10 positions matching TRBD1. This CDR3 has 14 residues. The germline V gene encodes CDR1 SQVTM and CDR2 ANQGSEA. V lost 6 bases to trimming and J lost 3 bases; unmatched junction nucleotides: 8. CDR3 nucleotides: TGCAGCGTCATCCCGGGACAGGGGTTCTACGAGCAGTACTTC. Residues: CSVIPGQGFYEQYF.